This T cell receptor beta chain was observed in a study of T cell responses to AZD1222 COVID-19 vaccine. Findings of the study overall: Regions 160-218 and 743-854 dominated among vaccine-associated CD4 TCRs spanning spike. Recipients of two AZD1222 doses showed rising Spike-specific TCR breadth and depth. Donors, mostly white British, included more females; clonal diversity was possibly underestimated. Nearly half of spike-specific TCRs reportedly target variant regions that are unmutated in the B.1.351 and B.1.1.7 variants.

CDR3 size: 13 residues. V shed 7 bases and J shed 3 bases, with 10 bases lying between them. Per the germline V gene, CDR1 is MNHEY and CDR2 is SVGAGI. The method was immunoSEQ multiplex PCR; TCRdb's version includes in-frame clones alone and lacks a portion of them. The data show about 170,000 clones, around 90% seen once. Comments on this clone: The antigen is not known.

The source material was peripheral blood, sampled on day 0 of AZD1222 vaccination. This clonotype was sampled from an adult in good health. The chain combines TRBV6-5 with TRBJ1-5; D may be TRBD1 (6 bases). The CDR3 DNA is TGTGCCAGCATCACAGGGATCAATCAGCCCCAGCATTTT. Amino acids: CASITGINQPQHF.